The 6 T cell receptor beta chains in this list originate from one sample, sequenced in a study of blood T cell repertoires in COVID-19. The method was immunoSEQ multiplex PCR; TCRdb's version includes in-frame clones alone and lacks a portion of them. The table lists fewer than 200,000 clones, 80% to 90% of them singletons. Sequenced: peripheral blood. The receptor set was obtained from a woman of 80 years or more with COVID-19, enrolled during active disease.

This rearrangement joins TRBV3-1 (or the pseudogene TRBV3-2) to TRBJ2-1, with D perhaps matching TRBD2 (5 bases). Germline V lookup: CDR1 LGHDT, CDR2 YNNKEL (reference sequence). The CDR3 is 12 amino acids. The V and J ends lost 6 bases and 6 bases respectively, with 9 bases between them. The CDR3 region has the DNA TGTGCCAGCAGTTTTACTAGCAATGAGCAGTTCTTC. Translating gives CASSFTSNEQFF.

This clone turned up a few times. V usage is TRBV6-2 or TRBV6-3 and J usage is TRBJ2-2; no clear D. Trimming left V 4 bases short and J 2 bases short, with 5 bases between. CDR1 and CDR2 (germline): MNHEY, SVGEGT. This CDR3 is 13 amino acids long. CDR3: CASSSGNTGELFF. As DNA, the CDR3 is TGTGCCAGCAGTTCCGGTAACACCGGGGAGCTGTTTTTT.

V and J are TRBV11-2 and TRBJ2-4; D remains unclear. V was trimmed by 5 bases and J by 6 bases, leaving 8 bases between them. Germline CDR1 reads SGHAT; CDR2 reads FQNNGV. This CDR3 is built from 12 residues. The CDR3 sequence: CASSPNINIQYF. Here the CDR3 DNA reads TGTGCCAGCAGCCCGAACATAAACATTCAGTACTTC.

The rearrangement uses TRBV19 and TRBJ2-2; D gene uncertain. CDR1 and CDR2 from the germline V gene are LNHDA and SQIVND (reference sequence). The CDR3 loop spans 14 amino acids. The V gene lost 4 bases and the J gene lost 0 bases, with 6 bases spanning the gap. The CDR3: CASSTSANTGELFF. For the CDR3, the DNA is TGTGCCAGTAGTACTTCCGCGAACACCGGGGAGCTGTTTTTT. Drawing the rest from reference TRBV19 and TRBJ2-2, the complete variable domain is DGGITQSPKYLFRKEGQNVTLSCEQNLNHDAMYWYRQDPGQGLRLIYYSQIVNDFQKGDIAEGYSVSREKKESFPLTVTSAQKNPTAFYLCASSTSANTGELFFGEGSRLTVL.

The chain has TRBV9 and TRBJ2-1; the match to TRBD2 covers 8 bases. The germline gives CDR1 SGDLS, CDR2 YYNGEE. This CDR3 region has 18 residues. V lost 0 bases and J lost 1; bases outside the gene matches: 9. The CDR3 bases are TGTGCCAGCAGCGTAGAGGTCGGGGGGGCCCCGTCCTACAATGAGCAGTTCTTC. This gives the protein CASSVEVGGAPSYNEQFF.

The chain links TRBV6-2 or TRBV6-3 to TRBJ2-5; tentatively, D is TRBD1 (5 bases). The CDR3 has 13 residues. Germline assignment: CDR1 MNHEY and CDR2 SVGEGT. Trimming shortened V by 3 bases and J by 7 bases, and 12 bases separated the two germline ends. CDR3 coding DNA: TGTGCCAGCAGTTATCAAGGGGTTGGGACCCAGTACTTC. Protein: CASSYQGVGTQYF.